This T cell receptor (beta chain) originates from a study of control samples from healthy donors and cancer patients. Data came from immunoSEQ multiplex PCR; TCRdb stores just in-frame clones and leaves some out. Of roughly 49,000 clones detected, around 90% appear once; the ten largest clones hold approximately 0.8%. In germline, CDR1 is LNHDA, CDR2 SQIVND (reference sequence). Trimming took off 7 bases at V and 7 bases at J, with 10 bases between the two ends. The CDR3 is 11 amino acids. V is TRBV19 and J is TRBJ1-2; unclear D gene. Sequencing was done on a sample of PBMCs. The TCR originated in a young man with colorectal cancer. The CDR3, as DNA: TGTGCCAGTATGGGAGGTGGTGGCTACACCTTC. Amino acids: CASMGGGGYTF.